The rows below give T cell receptor beta chains drawn from one sample of a study of blood T cell repertoires in COVID-19. Using immunoSEQ multiplex PCR, the repertoire was profiled, and TCRdb retains in-frame clones only, with some absent. Counted here are about 91,000 clones, about 81% occurring once; the ten biggest clones make up around a quarter. The specimen sequenced was peripheral blood. The receptors were sampled from a man between 65 and 85 years old with acute or convalescent COVID-19. Both conserved end residues are part of each CDR3. The order of the fields is clone size, J gene, D gene, V gene, CDR3 protein, CDR3 DNA. A D gene is named only where the DNA matches it firmly. Rows give clone size only sometimes, using once, few, many, or a class for an expanded clone.

.,TRBJ1-4,.,TRBV19,CASSIDSGLEKLFF,TGTGCCAGTAGTATAGACAGCGGGCTCGAAAAACTGTTTTTT
.,TRBJ2-7,TRBD1,TRBV28,CASRGQRTGISYEQYF,TGTGCCAGCCGAGGCCAGAGGACAGGGATTTCCTACGAGCAGTACTTC
.,TRBJ1-5,.,TRBV6-1,CASSEQGANQPQHF,TGTGCCAGCAGTGAACAAGGGGCCAATCAGCCCCAGCATTTT
few,TRBJ2-7,TRBD1,TRBV6-5,CASRGIQRQGYEQYF,TGTGCCAGCAGGGGTATACAGAGACAGGGGTACGAGCAGTACTTC
once,TRBJ2-3,TRBD1,TRBV19,CASSTLPGTGSDTQYF,TGTGCCAGTAGTACCCTTCCCGGGACAGGGTCAGATACGCAGTATTTT
.,TRBJ2-5,.,TRBV5-4,CASSRDLQETQYF,TGTGCCAGTTCCCGGGACTTACAAGAGACCCAGTACTTC
.,TRBJ2-2,.,TRBV19,CASSHALAGNTGELFF,TGTGCCAGTAGTCACGCGCTGGCGGGCAACACCGGGGAGCTGTTTTTT
.,TRBJ1-2,TRBD1,TRBV24-1,CATSDEDRGLGGYTF,TGTGCCACCAGTGATGAGGACAGGGGTCTCGGTGGCTACACCTTC
.,TRBJ1-6,.,TRBV30,CAWSVRGGMSSYNSPLHF,TGTGCCTGGAGTGTACGAGGCGGGATGAGCTCCTATAATTCACCCCTCCACTTT
.,TRBJ2-1,TRBD2,TRBV24-1,CATSAPSGGSYNEQFF,TGTGCCACCAGTGCCCCTAGCGGGGGTTCCTACAATGAGCAGTTCTTC
.,TRBJ2-7,TRBD1,TRBV7-9,CASSSQGRGRGEQYF,TGTGCCAGCAGCTCCCAGGGCAGGGGGCGCGGCGAGCAGTACTTC
.,TRBJ1-5,.,TRBV19,CASSIGQQGGQPQHF,TGTGCCAGTAGTATAGGTCAACAGGGCGGCCAGCCCCAGCATTTT
.,TRBJ2-1,.,TRBV5-1,CASSLAQRSITGDEQFF,TGCGCCAGCAGCTTGGCCCAAAGATCAATCACGGGGGATGAGCAGTTCTTC
.,TRBJ1-1,.,TRBV3-1/TRBV3-2,CASSPGRGTEAFF,TGTGCCAGCAGCCCGGGCAGGGGCACTGAAGCTTTCTTT
few,TRBJ1-4,TRBD1,TRBV6-2/TRBV6-3,CASSSPDRAANEKLFF,TGTGCCAGCAGTTCTCCGGACAGGGCGGCGAATGAAAAACTGTTTTTT
once,TRBJ2-1,.,TRBV5-6,CASSLYHEQFF,TGTGCCAGCAGCTTGTATCATGAGCAGTTCTTC
.,TRBJ2-7,.,TRBV28,CASKVPGTYEQYF,TGTGCCAGCAAGGTCCCGGGAACCTACGAGCAGTACTTC
.,TRBJ2-1,TRBD1,TRBV4-1,CASSLTGTGVFEQFF,TGCGCCAGCAGCCTTACCGGGACAGGGGTGTTTGAGCAGTTCTTC
.,TRBJ2-1,TRBD2,TRBV7-3,CASSLTWTSGHNEQFF,TGTGCCAGCAGCTTAACTTGGACTAGCGGCCACAATGAGCAGTTCTTC
.,TRBJ1-4,TRBD1,TRBV19,CASSMATGIGEKLFF,TGTGCCAGTAGTATGGCGACAGGGATCGGCGAAAAACTGTTTTTT
few,TRBJ1-2,.,TRBV9,CASSSQSAANYGYTF,TGTGCCAGCAGCTCCCAGTCGGCGGCGAACTATGGCTACACCTTC
.,TRBJ2-3,.,TRBV9,CASSVELDTDTQYF,TGTGCCAGCAGCGTAGAACTCGACACAGATACGCAGTATTTT
.,TRBJ2-6,TRBD1,TRBV5-1,CASSLDPGQSFSRANVLTF,TGCGCCAGCAGCTTGGATCCGGGACAGTCCTTTAGTAGGGCCAACGTCCTGACTTTC
.,TRBJ2-4,.,TRBV30,CAWSVSVAKNIQYF,TGTGCCTGGAGTGTGAGTGTAGCCAAAAACATTCAGTACTTC
.,TRBJ1-6,.,TRBV3-1/TRBV3-2,CASRSTPSSYNSPLHF,TGTGCCAGCAGGTCTACCCCGAGCTCCTATAATTCACCCCTCCACTTT
.,TRBJ2-5,.,TRBV30,CAWNRGGGETQYF,TGTGCCTGGAACAGGGGAGGCGGCGAGACCCAGTACTTC
once,TRBJ2-3,.,TRBV9,CASSVQGRTDTQYF,TGTGCCAGCAGCGTCCAGGGTCGCACAGATACGCAGTATTTT
.,TRBJ1-6,TRBD1,TRBV28,CASSLPRQGGSPLHF,TGTGCCAGCAGTTTACCCCGACAGGGTGGTTCACCCCTCCACTTT
.,TRBJ2-7,TRBD2,TRBV5-1,CASRPRETSYEQYF,TGCGCCAGCAGGCCGCGGGAGACCTCCTACGAGCAGTACTTC
.,TRBJ2-5,.,TRBV5-4,CASSLASQETQYF,TGTGCCAGCAGCTTGGCCAGCCAAGAGACCCAGTACTTC
.,TRBJ2-5,.,TRBV5-6,CATQLGSGTQYF,TGTGCCACCCAGCTGGGTTCAGGGACCCAGTACTTC